Each of the 16 T cell receptor beta chains below was sequenced from the same sample in a study of blood T cells in healthy people across ages. Next came a second PCR, run for about 7 to 12 cycles, which used a sample-barcoded 5' primer along with a J-beta primer mix. In TCRdb, the 5' RACE reads were re-called with MiXCR into one record per CDR3 protein. The sample consists of 1 million to 1.2 million distinct CDR3 sequences, 35% to 40% of them appearing once. What was sequenced was blood. The receptors were gathered from a young man in good health.

The V call is TRBV12-5, the J call TRBJ2-3; TRBD2 matches 14 bases. The length of the CDR3 is 16 residues. V gave up 6 bases and J gave up 4 bases; unmatched junction bases: 6. CDR1 is LGHNT and CDR2 is FRNRAP in the germline V gene. The CDR3 bases are TGTGCTAGTGGCTCCGGACTAGCGGGGGGTCCAGATACGCAGTATTTT. Its protein product is CASGSGLAGGPDTQYF.

The genes are TRBV9 and TRBJ2-1; D might be TRBD2 (5 bases). The germline V gene has CDR1 SGDLS and CDR2 YYNGEE. The CDR3 covers 16 residues. Trimming took 0 bases from V and 4 from J, leaving 14 bases between them. CDR3 in DNA: TGTGCCAGCAGCGTAGTTGAGTCGGGGAAATACAATGAGCAGTTCTTC. Its protein product is CASSVVESGKYNEQFF.

The J gene is TRBJ2-2, the V gene TRBV7-6; D is perhaps TRBD1 or TRBD2 (5 bases each). This CDR3 is built from 17 residues. The germline CDR1 and CDR2 sequences are SGHVS and FNYEAQ. V lost 1 base and J lost 6, with 18 bases in between. The CDR3 region has the DNA TGTGCCAGCAGCTTAGAGAGGGGCTATCCGATCTCCGGGGAGCTGTTTTTT. Residues: CASSLERGYPISGELFF.

The chain has TRBV7-9 and TRBJ2-2; possibly TRBD1 for D (6 bases). Germline loops: CDR1 SEHNR, CDR2 FQNEAQ (reference sequence). This CDR3 is 13 amino acids long. V lost 5 bases to trimming and J lost 6 bases, with 10 bases between them. CDR3 protein: CASSADRPGELFF. In DNA, the CDR3 is TGTGCCAGCAGCGCAGACAGGCCCGGGGAGCTGTTTTTT.

The chain links TRBV18 to TRBJ2-4, with D possibly TRBD1 on 5 matching bases. The V gene's germline CDR1 is KGHSH and CDR2 LQKENI. The CDR3 consists of 13 residues. V was pared by 4 bases and J by 7 bases, with 11 bases between. The CDR3 bases are TGTGCCAGCTCACAGGGGAATTTGAACATTCAGTACTTC. The encoded protein is CASSQGNLNIQYF. Full variable domain (missing parts from reference TRBV18 and TRBJ2-4): NAGVMQNPRHLVRRRGQEARLRCSPMKGHSHVYWYRQLPEEGLKFMVYLQKENIIDESGMPKERFSAEFPKEGPSILRIQQVVRGDSAAYFCASSQGNLNIQYFGAGTRLSVL.

This clonotype appeared many times. Just one base apart from a much larger clone, this may be a read error. The gene calls are TRBV7-2 and TRBJ1-5; D uncertain. V lost 5 bases and J lost 4, with 9 bases in between. The CDR3 runs to 13 residues. Germline V gene data show CDR1 as SGHTA and CDR2 as FQGNSA. CDR3 loop: CASSADINQPQHF. CDR3 nucleotides: TGTGCCAGCAGCGCAGACATAAATCAGCCCCAGCATTTT.

This clonotype was seen only a few times. The genes are TRBV20-1 and TRBJ1-1, with 9 bases that match TRBD1. The junction had 8 bases not matched to a gene; V was cut back by 1 base and J by 2 bases. Per germline, CDR1 DFQATT and CDR2 SNEGSKA (reference sequence). The CDR3 consists of 16 residues. The CDR3 DNA follows: TGCAGTGCTAGAGTCGAAAGGACAGGGGCCAACACTGAAGCTTTCTTT. Amino acid sequence: CSARVERTGANTEAFF.

The chain employs TRBV28 and TRBJ1-3; D is perhaps TRBD1 (5 bases). This CDR3 has 13 amino acids. Per germline, CDR1 MDHEN and CDR2 SYDVKM. The CDR3 region has the DNA TGTGGTGGGGGGACCGGCTCTGGAAACACCATATATTTT. It codes for CGGGTGSGNTIYF.

This sequence joins TRBV4-1 and TRBJ2-7; 7 bases are a match to TRBD2. CDR3 length: 18 amino acids. Germline values: CDR1 MGHRA, CDR2 YSYEKL. With 0 bases clipped from V and 2 bases from J, the junction kept 13 bases outside the gene matches. The CDR3 region is CASSQEPSRASGPYEQYF. CDR3 nucleotide sequence: TGCGCCAGCAGCCAAGAGCCGTCGCGGGCTAGCGGTCCCTACGAGCAGTACTTC.

Only a few counts were recorded for this clonotype. The chain carries TRBV12-3 or TRBV12-4 and TRBJ2-1, with TRBD2 as a possible D gene (5 bases). Between the trimmed V and J ends, which lost 5 bases and 7 bases, there was a span of 12 bases. There are 13 residues in the CDR3. CDR3 nucleotide sequence: TGTGCCAGCAGTGTAGAGGGTGCGAATGAGCAGTTCTTC. This sequence encodes CASSVEGANEQFF.

The chain combines TRBV29-1 with TRBJ1-4, with D tentatively TRBD1 (6 bases). With 6 bases removed from V and 3 bases from J, the gap between germline ends came to 20 bases. The CDR3 is 16 amino acids. Germline CDR1 reads SQVTM; CDR2 reads ANQGSEA. The CDR3: CSVPAREGGANEKLFF. Written as DNA, the CDR3 is TGCAGCGTCCCAGCAAGGGAGGGGGGGGCTAATGAAAAACTGTTTTTT.

This clonotype has only a few counts. The J gene is TRBJ2-4, the V gene TRBV27; D might be TRBD1 (6 bases). Germline values: CDR1 MNHEY, CDR2 SMNVEV (reference sequence). Trimming shortened V by 5 bases and J by 2 bases, and 10 bases separated the two germline ends. The CDR3 sequence is 14 residues long. The CDR3 nucleotides read TGTGCCAGCAGTAAGCAGGGGTCCAAAAACATTCAGTACTTC. Its translation is CASSKQGSKNIQYF.

Note on this clonotype: The junction does not match germline at one end; this may be a read error. This chain connects TRBV10-3 to TRBJ1-1, with 8 bases fitting TRBD1. Germline V gene data show CDR1 as ENHRY and CDR2 as SYGVKD. There are 16 residues in the CDR3. The DNA of the CDR3 is TGTGCCATCAGTAGGACAGGGCCAGAGATGAACGCTGAAGCTTTCTTT. This translates into CAISRTGPEMNAEAFF.

This clonotype turned up a few times. The chain combines TRBV27 with TRBJ2-6; D gene uncertain. From germline, CDR1 is MNHEY and CDR2 SMNVEV (reference sequence). Trimming left V 3 bases short and J 1 base short, with 13 bases between. The CDR3 consists of 17 residues. For the CDR3, the DNA is TGTGCCAGCAGTTTCGTTGGTGGGCTATCTGGGGCCAACGTCCTGACTTTC. Encoded protein: CASSFVGGLSGANVLTF.

This clonotype was seen only a few times. The gene calls are TRBV20-1 and TRBJ2-7; 7 positions match TRBD2. J gave up 2 bases and V 6 bases, and 10 bases lay outside the gene matches. There are 14 residues in the CDR3. Germline V gene sequence: CDR1 DFQATT, CDR2 SNEGSKA (reference sequence). The CDR3 DNA reads as TGCAGTGCCCCTTGGGGCGGGGGTACCTACGAGCAGTACTTC. Its translation is CSAPWGGGTYEQYF.

This clonotype showed up just once. The V gene is TRBV27, the J gene TRBJ2-7, with D unclear. The ends were cut back, 2 bases at V and 3 bases at J, with 11 bases in the middle. This CDR3 comprises 14 residues. Germline V gene lookup returns CDR1 MNHEY and CDR2 SMNVEV (reference sequence). The CDR3 loop reads CASSLGRTGYEQYF. CDR3 DNA sequence: TGTGCCAGCAGTTTAGGTAGGACCGGCTACGAGCAGTACTTC.